A selection of T cell receptor beta chains follows, all from one sample in a study of blood T cell repertoires in COVID-19. The method was immunoSEQ multiplex PCR; TCRdb's version includes in-frame clones alone and lacks a portion of them. This sample has a few hundred thousand clones, with roughly four fifths found just once. The sequenced material came from PBMCs or T cells enriched from blood (not recorded which). The receptor set was obtained from a woman between 45 and 60 years old who had recovered from COVID-19. Both conserved end residues are part of each CDR3. D genes are given only for firm matches. Some rows mark clone size as missing; the rest say once, few, many or name a class of expanded clone.

V gene: TRBV11-3; J gene: TRBJ2-1; clone size: NA; D gene: TRBD2; CDR3 protein: CASSVTSGVNEQFF; CDR3 DNA: TGTGCCAGCAGCGTGACTAGCGGAGTCAATGAGCAGTTCTTC
V gene: TRBV5-1; J gene: TRBJ2-7; clone size: few; D gene: TRBD1; CDR3 protein: CASSSLGQGAPNEQYF; CDR3 DNA: TGCGCCAGCAGCTCATTGGGACAGGGGGCCCCCAACGAGCAGTACTTC
V gene: TRBV2; J gene: TRBJ2-1; clone size: once; D gene: NA; CDR3 protein: CASSPPGPYNEQFF; CDR3 DNA: TGTGCCAGCAGTCCCCCGGGTCCCTACAATGAGCAGTTCTTC
V gene: TRBV14; J gene: TRBJ2-7; clone size: once; D gene: NA; CDR3 protein: CASSQGGEYEQYF; CDR3 DNA: TGTGCCAGCAGCCAAGGGGGGGAATACGAGCAGTACTTC
V gene: TRBV6-5; J gene: TRBJ1-2; clone size: few; D gene: TRBD1; CDR3 protein: CASSYDRDNYGYTF; CDR3 DNA: TGTGCCAGCAGTTACGACAGGGATAACTATGGCTACACCTTC
V gene: TRBV30; J gene: TRBJ1-5; clone size: NA; D gene: NA; CDR3 protein: CAWSGGGDQPQHF; CDR3 DNA: TGTGCCTGGAGTGGAGGGGGGGATCAGCCCCAGCATTTT
V gene: TRBV7-2; J gene: TRBJ2-3; clone size: few; D gene: NA; CDR3 protein: CASSPDYFPTDTQYF; CDR3 DNA: TGTGCCAGCAGCCCCGACTACTTCCCCACAGATACGCAGTATTTT
V gene: TRBV7-3; J gene: TRBJ2-2; clone size: few; D gene: NA; CDR3 protein: CASSSTANTGELFF; CDR3 DNA: TGTGCCAGCAGCTCCACAGCGAACACCGGGGAGCTGTTTTTT
V gene: TRBV7-8; J gene: TRBJ2-7; clone size: NA; D gene: NA; CDR3 protein: CASSLGAGAHYEQYF; CDR3 DNA: TGTGCCAGCAGCTTGGGGGCAGGGGCCCACTACGAGCAGTACTTC
V gene: TRBV9; J gene: TRBJ2-1; clone size: NA; D gene: TRBD2; CDR3 protein: CASSVGLALAGGLDEQFF; CDR3 DNA: TGTGCCAGCAGCGTAGGTCTTGCGCTAGCGGGGGGGCTGGATGAGCAGTTCTTC
V gene: TRBV4-1; J gene: TRBJ1-2; clone size: NA; D gene: TRBD1; CDR3 protein: CASSHVTGRPGYTF; CDR3 DNA: TGCGCCAGCAGCCATGTGACAGGGAGGCCTGGCTACACCTTC
V gene: TRBV18; J gene: TRBJ1-5; clone size: NA; D gene: NA; CDR3 protein: CASSPDSNRQPQHF; CDR3 DNA: TGTGCCAGCTCACCCGACAGCAATAGACAGCCCCAGCATTTT
V gene: TRBV24-1; J gene: TRBJ2-2; clone size: NA; D gene: TRBD1; CDR3 protein: CATSDPGQGNTGELFF; CDR3 DNA: TGTGCCACCAGTGACCCCGGACAGGGAAACACCGGGGAGCTGTTTTTT
V gene: TRBV7-2; J gene: TRBJ1-1; clone size: NA; D gene: TRBD1; CDR3 protein: CASSSGQGEDTEAFF; CDR3 DNA: TGTGCCAGCAGCTCGGGACAGGGCGAAGACACTGAAGCTTTCTTT
V gene: TRBV7-9; J gene: TRBJ1-2; clone size: NA; D gene: NA; CDR3 protein: CASSLIPGGYTF; CDR3 DNA: TGTGCCAGCAGCTTAATACCAGGGGGCTACACCTTC
V gene: TRBV7-2; J gene: TRBJ1-2; clone size: NA; D gene: NA; CDR3 protein: CASSLGGGYGYTF; CDR3 DNA: TGTGCCAGCAGCTTAGGAGGGGGCTATGGCTACACCTTC
V gene: TRBV10-3; J gene: TRBJ2-1; clone size: NA; D gene: NA; CDR3 protein: CAISETRTVDDEQFF; CDR3 DNA: TGTGCCATCAGTGAGACTAGGACAGTCGACGATGAGCAGTTCTTC
V gene: TRBV30; J gene: TRBJ1-3; clone size: NA; D gene: NA; CDR3 protein: CAWSESSGNTIYF; CDR3 DNA: TGTGCCTGGAGTGAGAGCTCTGGAAACACCATATATTTT
V gene: TRBV23-1; J gene: TRBJ2-1; clone size: NA; D gene: NA; CDR3 protein: CASYNRAYNEQFF; CDR3 DNA: TGCGCCAGCTATAACAGGGCCTACAATGAGCAGTTCTTC
V gene: TRBV7-9; J gene: TRBJ2-1; clone size: NA; D gene: NA; CDR3 protein: CASSTRGNEQFF; CDR3 DNA: TGTGCCAGCAGCACCCGAGGGAATGAGCAGTTCTTC
V gene: TRBV5-4; J gene: TRBJ1-4; clone size: NA; D gene: NA; CDR3 protein: CASSSESGEKLFF; CDR3 DNA: TGTGCCAGCAGCTCTGAATCAGGGGAAAAACTGTTTTTT
V gene: TRBV5-5; J gene: TRBJ1-1; clone size: NA; D gene: TRBD1; CDR3 protein: CASSWVPGQRTEAFF; CDR3 DNA: TGTGCCAGCAGCTGGGTCCCGGGACAGCGCACTGAAGCTTTCTTT
V gene: TRBV12-5; J gene: TRBJ1-1; clone size: NA; D gene: NA; CDR3 protein: CASGDDTRHEAFF; CDR3 DNA: TGTGCTAGTGGTGACGACACCCGGCATGAAGCTTTCTTT
V gene: TRBV7-3; J gene: TRBJ2-3; clone size: once; D gene: TRBD2; CDR3 protein: CASSGRLAGEDTQYF; CDR3 DNA: TGTGCCAGCAGCGGTAGACTAGCGGGAGAAGATACGCAGTATTTT
V gene: TRBV7-9; J gene: TRBJ2-3; clone size: few; D gene: NA; CDR3 protein: CASSLGGVSTDTQYF; CDR3 DNA: TGTGCCAGCAGCTTAGGGGGGGTGAGCACAGATACGCAGTATTTT
V gene: TRBV2; J gene: TRBJ2-3; clone size: NA; D gene: TRBD1; CDR3 protein: CASSDTGANTDTQYF; CDR3 DNA: TGTGCCAGCAGTGACACAGGGGCTAACACAGATACGCAGTATTTT
V gene: TRBV9; J gene: TRBJ1-5; clone size: NA; D gene: NA; CDR3 protein: CASSGQLGQPQHF; CDR3 DNA: TGTGCCAGCTCAGGACAGTTAGGTCAGCCCCAGCATTTT
V gene: TRBV23-1; J gene: TRBJ2-4; clone size: NA; D gene: TRBD1; CDR3 protein: CASTSRGTGQHKNIQYF; CDR3 DNA: TGCGCCAGCACATCTCGGGGGACAGGGCAGCACAAAAACATTCAGTACTTC
V gene: TRBV19; J gene: TRBJ2-3; clone size: NA; D gene: TRBD1; CDR3 protein: CASRSRGKGTDTQYF; CDR3 DNA: TGTGCCAGTAGATCCAGGGGGAAGGGCACAGATACGCAGTATTTT
V gene: TRBV19; J gene: TRBJ1-1; clone size: NA; D gene: NA; CDR3 protein: CASSISGVTEAFF; CDR3 DNA: TGTGCCAGTAGTATATCAGGGGTCACTGAAGCTTTCTTT
V gene: TRBV5-4; J gene: TRBJ2-3; clone size: once; D gene: NA; CDR3 protein: CASSPDSSFTDTQYF; CDR3 DNA: TGTGCCAGCAGCCCGGACAGCTCCTTCACAGATACGCAGTATTTT
V gene: TRBV6-5; J gene: TRBJ1-5; clone size: NA; D gene: TRBD1; CDR3 protein: CASSRTGNSNQPQHF; CDR3 DNA: TGTGCCAGCAGTCGGACAGGGAATAGCAATCAGCCCCAGCATTTT
V gene: TRBV13; J gene: TRBJ1-2; clone size: few; D gene: TRBD1; CDR3 protein: CASSPRDRGYGYTF; CDR3 DNA: TGTGCCAGCAGCCCCCGGGACAGGGGCTATGGCTACACCTTC